The clone carrying this TCR beta chain was found a few times. From the RT-PCR reads, TCRdb called clonotypes with MiXCR, one entry per CDR3 protein. The sample yields over 350,000 distinct CDR3 sequences, roughly 16% seen once. This sample is drawn from a study of patients and donors after allogeneic stem cell transplantation. CDR3 length equals 14 residues. Germline loops: CDR1 SGHTA, CDR2 FQGNSA. V lost 5 bases to trimming and J lost 2 bases, with 10 bases between them. The specimen sequenced was blood, either unsorted or a sorted T cell fraction (not recorded which). This TCR was sampled from a human donor who was either an allogeneic HSCT recipient or a stem cell or donor lymphocyte infusion donor (not recorded which). It is not recorded whose cells these are; they may come from a transplant donor. The V call is TRBV7-2, the J call TRBJ1-3; the D gene is possibly TRBD1 (6 bases). In DNA form, the CDR3 reads TGTGCCAGCAGCGACAGGACGCCTGGAAACACCATATATTTT. This translates into CASSDRTPGNTIYF.